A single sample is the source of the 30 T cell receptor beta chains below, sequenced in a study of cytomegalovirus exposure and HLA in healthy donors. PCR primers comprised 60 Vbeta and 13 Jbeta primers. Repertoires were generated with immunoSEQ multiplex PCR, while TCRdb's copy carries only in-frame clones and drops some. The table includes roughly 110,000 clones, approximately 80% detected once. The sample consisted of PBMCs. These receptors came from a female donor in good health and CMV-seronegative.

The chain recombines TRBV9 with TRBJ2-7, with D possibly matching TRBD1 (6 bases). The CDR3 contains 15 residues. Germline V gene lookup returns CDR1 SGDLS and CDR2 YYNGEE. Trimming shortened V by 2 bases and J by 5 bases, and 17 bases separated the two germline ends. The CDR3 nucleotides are TGTGCCAGCAGCGTCACACAGGGTCCGATCGACGAGCAGTACTTC. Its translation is CASSVTQGPIDEQYF.

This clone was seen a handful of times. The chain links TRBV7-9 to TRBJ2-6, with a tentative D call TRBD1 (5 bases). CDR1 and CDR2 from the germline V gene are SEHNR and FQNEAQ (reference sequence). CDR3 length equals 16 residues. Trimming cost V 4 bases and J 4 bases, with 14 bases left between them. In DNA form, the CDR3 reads TGTGCCAGCAGCTCATTTGGTGGGGCAGGGGCCAACGTCCTGACTTTC. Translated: CASSSFGGAGANVLTF. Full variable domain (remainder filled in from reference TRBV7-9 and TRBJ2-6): DTGVSQNPRHKITKRGQNVTFRCDPISEHNRLYWYRQTLGQGPEFLTYFQNEAQLEKSRLLSDRFSAERPKGSFSTLEIQRTEQGDSAMYLCASSSFGGAGANVLTFGAGSRLTVL.

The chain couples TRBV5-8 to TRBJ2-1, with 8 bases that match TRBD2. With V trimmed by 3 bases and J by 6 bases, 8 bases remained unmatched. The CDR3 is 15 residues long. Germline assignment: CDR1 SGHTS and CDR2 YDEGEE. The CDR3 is CASSSPGTRTNEQFF. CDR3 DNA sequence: TGTGCCAGCAGCTCCCCCGGGACTAGGACCAATGAGCAGTTCTTC.

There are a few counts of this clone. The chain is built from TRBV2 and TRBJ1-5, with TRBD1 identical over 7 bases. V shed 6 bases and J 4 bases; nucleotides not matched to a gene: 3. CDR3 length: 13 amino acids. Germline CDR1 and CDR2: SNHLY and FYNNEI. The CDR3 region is CASRGQSNQPQHF. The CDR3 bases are TGTGCCAGCAGGGGACAGTCGAATCAGCCCCAGCATTTT.

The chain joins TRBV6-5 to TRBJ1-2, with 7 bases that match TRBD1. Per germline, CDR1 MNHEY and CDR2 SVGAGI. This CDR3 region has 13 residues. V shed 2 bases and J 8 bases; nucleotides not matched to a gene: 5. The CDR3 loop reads CASSYTRGYGYTF. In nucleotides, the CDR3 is TGTGCCAGCAGTTACACCAGGGGGTACGGCTACACCTTC.

The CDR3 DNA is TGCGCCAGCAGCCCTCAAAACCGGGACAGGGGTTATGGCTACACCTTC. Protein product: CASSPQNRDRGYGYTF. The chain joins TRBV5-1 to TRBJ1-2, with 10 bases aligning to TRBD1. The germline V gene has CDR1 SGHRS and CDR2 YFSETQ. The CDR3 has 16 amino acids. Trimming at V came to 4 bases and at J to 5 bases, leaving 11 bases not matched to a gene.

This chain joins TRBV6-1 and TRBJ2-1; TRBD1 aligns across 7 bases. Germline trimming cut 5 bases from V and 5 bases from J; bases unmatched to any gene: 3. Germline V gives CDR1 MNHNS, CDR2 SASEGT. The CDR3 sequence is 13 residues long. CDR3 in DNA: TGTGCCAGCAGTAGGGGGCCTGACAATGAGCAGTTCTTC. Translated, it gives CASSRGPDNEQFF.

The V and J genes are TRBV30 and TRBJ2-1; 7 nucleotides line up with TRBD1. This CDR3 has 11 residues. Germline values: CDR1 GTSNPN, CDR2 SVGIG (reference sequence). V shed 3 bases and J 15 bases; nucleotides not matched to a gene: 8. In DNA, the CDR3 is TGTGCCTGGAGCCGTTGGACAGGCGGGTTCTTC. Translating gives CAWSRWTGGFF.

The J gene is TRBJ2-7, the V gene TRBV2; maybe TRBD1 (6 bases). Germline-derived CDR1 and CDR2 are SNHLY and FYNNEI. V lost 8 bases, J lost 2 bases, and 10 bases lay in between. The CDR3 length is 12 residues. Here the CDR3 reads CASLDSTYEQYF. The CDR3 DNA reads TGTGCCAGCCTGGACAGCACCTACGAGCAGTACTTC. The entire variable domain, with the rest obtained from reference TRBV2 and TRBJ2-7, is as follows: EPEVTQTPSHQVTQMGQEVILRCVPISNHLYFYWYRQILGQKVEFLVSFYNNEISEKSEIFDDQFSVERPDGSNFTLKIRSTKLEDSAMYFCASLDSTYEQYFGPGTRLTVT.

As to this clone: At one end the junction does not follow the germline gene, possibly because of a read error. The CDR3 protein is CASSLGGPKLF. As DNA, the CDR3 is TGTGCCAGCAGCTTAGGTGGGCCAAAGCTATTC. The chain joins TRBV7-9 to TRBJ2-7; D remains unclear. Germline V CDR1 and CDR2: SEHNR, FQNEAQ (reference sequence). CDR3 length: 11 residues.

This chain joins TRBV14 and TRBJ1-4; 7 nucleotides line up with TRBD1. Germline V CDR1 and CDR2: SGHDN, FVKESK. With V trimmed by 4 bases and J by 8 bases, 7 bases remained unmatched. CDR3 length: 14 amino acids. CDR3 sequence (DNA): TGTGCCAGCAGCCGACAGGGAGGAGGAGAAAAACTGTTTTTT. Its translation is CASSRQGGGEKLFF.

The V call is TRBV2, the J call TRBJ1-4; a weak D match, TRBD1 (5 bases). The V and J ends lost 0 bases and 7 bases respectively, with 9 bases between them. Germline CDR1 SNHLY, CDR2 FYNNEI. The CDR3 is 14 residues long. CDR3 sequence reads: CASSEAGQGEKLFF. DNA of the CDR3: TGTGCCAGCAGTGAAGCCGGCCAGGGTGAAAAACTGTTTTTT.

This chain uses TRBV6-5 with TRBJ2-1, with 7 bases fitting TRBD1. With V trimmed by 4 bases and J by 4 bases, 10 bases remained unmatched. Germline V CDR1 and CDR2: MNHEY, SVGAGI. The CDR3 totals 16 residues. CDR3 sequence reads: CASSLIDRAYYNEQFF. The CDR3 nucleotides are TGTGCCAGCAGTTTAATCGACAGGGCATATTACAATGAGCAGTTCTTC.

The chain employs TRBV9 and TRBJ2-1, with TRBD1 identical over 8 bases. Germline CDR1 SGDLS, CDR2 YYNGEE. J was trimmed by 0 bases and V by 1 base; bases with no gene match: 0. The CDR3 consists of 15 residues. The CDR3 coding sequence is TGTGCCAGCAGCGTACAGGGGGCCTCCTACAATGAGCAGTTCTTC. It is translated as CASSVQGASYNEQFF.

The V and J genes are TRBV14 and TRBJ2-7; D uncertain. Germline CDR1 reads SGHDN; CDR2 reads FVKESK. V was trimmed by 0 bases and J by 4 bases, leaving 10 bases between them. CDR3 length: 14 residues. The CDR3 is CASSQDVRAYEQYF. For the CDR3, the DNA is TGTGCCAGCAGCCAAGATGTGCGCGCGTACGAGCAGTACTTC.

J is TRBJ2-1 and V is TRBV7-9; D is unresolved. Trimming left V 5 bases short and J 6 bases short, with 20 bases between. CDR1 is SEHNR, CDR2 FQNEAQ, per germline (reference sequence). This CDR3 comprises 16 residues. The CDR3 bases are TGTGCCAGCAGCGTCATCCTCGGGTATCTGGGCAATGAGCAGTTCTTC. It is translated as CASSVILGYLGNEQFF.

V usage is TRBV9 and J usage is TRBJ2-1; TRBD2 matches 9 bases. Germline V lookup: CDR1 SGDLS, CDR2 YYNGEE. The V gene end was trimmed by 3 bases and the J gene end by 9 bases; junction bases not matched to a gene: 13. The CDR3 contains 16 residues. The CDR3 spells CASSGEKRGATGEQFF. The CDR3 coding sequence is TGTGCCAGCAGCGGGGAGAAGCGGGGGGCCACAGGTGAGCAGTTCTTC.

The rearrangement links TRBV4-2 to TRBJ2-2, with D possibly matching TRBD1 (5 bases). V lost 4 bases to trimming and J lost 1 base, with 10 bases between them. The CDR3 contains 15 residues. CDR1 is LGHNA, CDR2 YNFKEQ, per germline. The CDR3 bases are TGTGCCAGCAGCCCCATTCAGGGGAACACCGGGGAGCTGTTTTTT. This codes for CASSPIQGNTGELFF.

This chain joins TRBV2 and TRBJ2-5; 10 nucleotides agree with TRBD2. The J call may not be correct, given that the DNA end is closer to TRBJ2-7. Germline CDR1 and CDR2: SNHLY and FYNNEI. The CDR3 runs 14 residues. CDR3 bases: TGTGCCAGCAGTTACCTAGCGGGGGAAGGCGAGCAGTACTTC. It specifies CASSYLAGEGEQYF.

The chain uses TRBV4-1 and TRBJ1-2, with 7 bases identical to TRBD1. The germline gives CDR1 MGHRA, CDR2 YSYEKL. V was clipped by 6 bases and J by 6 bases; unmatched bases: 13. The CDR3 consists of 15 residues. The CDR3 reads CASSSGQLQGDGYTF. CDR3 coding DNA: TGCGCCAGCAGTTCCGGACAGCTCCAGGGGGATGGCTACACCTTC.

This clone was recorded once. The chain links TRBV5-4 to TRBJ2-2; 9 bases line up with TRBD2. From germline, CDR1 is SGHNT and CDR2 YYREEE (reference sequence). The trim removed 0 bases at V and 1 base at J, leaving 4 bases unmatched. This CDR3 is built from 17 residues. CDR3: CASSLAAAGGNTGELFF. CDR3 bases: TGTGCCAGCAGCTTGGCCGCAGCGGGGGGGAACACCGGGGAGCTGTTTTTT.

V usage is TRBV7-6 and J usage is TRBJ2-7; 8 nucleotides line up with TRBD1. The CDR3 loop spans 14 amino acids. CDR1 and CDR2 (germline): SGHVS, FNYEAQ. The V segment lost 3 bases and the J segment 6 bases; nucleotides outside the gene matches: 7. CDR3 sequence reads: CASSLGTGGIEQYF. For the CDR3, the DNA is TGTGCCAGCAGCTTGGGGACAGGAGGGATCGAGCAGTACTTC.

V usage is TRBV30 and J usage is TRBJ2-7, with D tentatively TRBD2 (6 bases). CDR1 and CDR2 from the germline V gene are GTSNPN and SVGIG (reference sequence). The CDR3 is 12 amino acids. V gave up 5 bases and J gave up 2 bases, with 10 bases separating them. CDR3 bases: TGTGCCTGGGGGACTTATACCTACGAGCAGTACTTC. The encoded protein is CAWGTYTYEQYF.

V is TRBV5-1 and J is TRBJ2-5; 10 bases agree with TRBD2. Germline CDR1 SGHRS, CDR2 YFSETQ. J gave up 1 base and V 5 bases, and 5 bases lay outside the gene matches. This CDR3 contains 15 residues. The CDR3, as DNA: TGCGCCAGCAGTTTAGCGGGGGGCCCCCAAGAGACCCAGTACTTC. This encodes CASSLAGGPQETQYF.

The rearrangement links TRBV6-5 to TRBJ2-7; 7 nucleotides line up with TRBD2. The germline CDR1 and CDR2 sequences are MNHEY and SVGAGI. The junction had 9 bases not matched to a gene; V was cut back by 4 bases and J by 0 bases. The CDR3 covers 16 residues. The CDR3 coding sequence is TGTGCCAGCAGTTCGGACGTAGCGGGCCGCTCCTACGAGCAGTACTTC. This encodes CASSSDVAGRSYEQYF.

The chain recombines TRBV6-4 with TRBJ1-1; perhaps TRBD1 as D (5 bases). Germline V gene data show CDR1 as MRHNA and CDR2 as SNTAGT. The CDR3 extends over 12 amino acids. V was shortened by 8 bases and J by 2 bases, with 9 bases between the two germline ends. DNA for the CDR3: TGTGCCAGCCCCGACAGAAACACTGAAGCTTTCTTT. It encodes CASPDRNTEAFF.

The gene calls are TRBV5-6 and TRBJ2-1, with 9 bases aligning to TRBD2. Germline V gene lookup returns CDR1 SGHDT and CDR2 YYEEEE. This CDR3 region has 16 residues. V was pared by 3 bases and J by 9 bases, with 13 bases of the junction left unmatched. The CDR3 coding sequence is TGTGCCAGCAGCTCCTTTGCGGGGGGGGGAATTGGTGAGCAGTTCTTC. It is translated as CASSSFAGGGIGEQFF. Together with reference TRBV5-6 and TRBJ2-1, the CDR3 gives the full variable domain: DAGVTQSPTHLIKTRGQQVTLRCSPKSGHDTVSWYQQALGQGPQFIFQYYEEEERQRGNFPDRFSGHQFPNYSSELNVNALLLGDSALYLCASSSFAGGGIGEQFFGPGTRLTVL.

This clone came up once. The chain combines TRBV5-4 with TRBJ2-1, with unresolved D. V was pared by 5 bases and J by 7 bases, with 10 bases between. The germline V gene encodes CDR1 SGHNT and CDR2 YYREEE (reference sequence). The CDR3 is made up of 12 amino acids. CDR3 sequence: CASSLATNEQFF. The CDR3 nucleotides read TGTGCCAGCAGTCTCGCTACTAATGAGCAGTTCTTC.

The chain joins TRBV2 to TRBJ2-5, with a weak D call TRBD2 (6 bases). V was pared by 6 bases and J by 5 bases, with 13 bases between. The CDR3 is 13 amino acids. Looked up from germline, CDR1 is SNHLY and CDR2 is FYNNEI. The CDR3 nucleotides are TGTGCCAGCAGCGGGGGTAGTTCCGAGACCCAGTACTTC. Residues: CASSGGSSETQYF.

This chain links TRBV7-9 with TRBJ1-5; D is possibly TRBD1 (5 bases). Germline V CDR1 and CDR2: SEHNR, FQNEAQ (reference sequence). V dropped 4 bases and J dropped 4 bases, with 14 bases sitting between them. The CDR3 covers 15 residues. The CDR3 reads CASSSMQEGNQPQHF. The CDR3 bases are TGTGCCAGCAGCTCCATGCAGGAGGGGAATCAGCCCCAGCATTTT. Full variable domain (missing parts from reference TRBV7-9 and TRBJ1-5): DTGVSQNPRHKITKRGQNVTFRCDPISEHNRLYWYRQTLGQGPEFLTYFQNEAQLEKSRLLSDRFSAERPKGSFSTLEIQRTEQGDSAMYLCASSSMQEGNQPQHFGDGTRLSIL.